This is a list of T cell receptor beta chains from one sample in a study of blood T cell repertoires in COVID-19. The data were produced by immunoSEQ multiplex PCR, yet TCRdb's version contains in-frame clones alone and is incomplete. In the table there are a few hundred thousand clones, about 79% of which are singletons. Sequenced material: peripheral blood. These receptors were obtained from a woman in her thirties or forties who had recovered from COVID-19. CDR3s include the opening cysteine and the closing phenylalanine or tryptophan. Fields, in order: D gene, clone size, J gene, V gene, CDR3 DNA, CDR3 protein. The D gene is left open where the match is weak. Only some rows state a clone size, as once, few, many or a class for expanded clones.

>-|once|TRBJ2-3|TRBV11-3
TGTGCCAGCAGCGACATTCCAGATACGCAGTATTTT
CASSDIPDTQYF
>TRBD1|few|TRBJ2-7|TRBV29-1
TGCAGCGTTACCGGGACAGGGAGGGACGAGCAGTACTTC
CSVTGTGRDEQYF
>-|-|TRBJ1-1|TRBV7-2
TGTGCCAGCAGCTTAGTCGGTACAGCAAACACTGAAGCTTTCTTT
CASSLVGTANTEAFF
>TRBD1|-|TRBJ1-2|TRBV4-1
TGCGCCAGCAGCCAAGAAGGGACAGATAAAGGCTACACCTTC
CASSQEGTDKGYTF
>-|-|TRBJ1-1|TRBV18
TGTGCCAGCTCACCATTTGCAGGGTTGGACACTGAAGCTTTCTTT
CASSPFAGLDTEAFF
>TRBD2|once|TRBJ2-3|TRBV9
TGTGCCAGCAGCGTAGCTGGCCAGGGAGGGAGGGATACGCAGTATTTT
CASSVAGQGGRDTQYF
>TRBD1|-|TRBJ2-1|TRBV3-1/TRBV3-2
TGTGCCAGCAGCCAGGGAGATGGGACAGGGGTCTACAATGAGCAGTTCTTC
CASSQGDGTGVYNEQFF
>-|-|TRBJ2-2|TRBV2
TGTGCCAGCAGCGTTACTAACACCGGGGAGCTGTTTTTT
CASSVTNTGELFF
>TRBD2|-|TRBJ2-7|TRBV7-2
TGTGCCAGCAGTCAGACTAGCGGGGACTCCTACGAGCAGTACTTC
CASSQTSGDSYEQYF
>-|-|TRBJ1-4|TRBV5-5
TGTGCCAGCAGCTTGCCCAGGGGTAACGAAAAACTGTTTTTT
CASSLPRGNEKLFF
>TRBD1|-|TRBJ1-1|TRBV7-9
TGTGCCAGCAGTCCCCGGGACAGCAAATTCATCCCTGAAGCTTTCTTT
CASSPRDSKFIPEAFF
>-|-|TRBJ2-1|TRBV5-6
TGTGCCAGCAGCTCCCCGATTCCCTATTTCTACAATGAGCAGTTCTTC
CASSSPIPYFYNEQFF
>-|-|TRBJ1-1|TRBV28
TGTGCCAGCAGTCCCCCTACTGACACTCCGAACACTGAAGCTTTCTTT
CASSPPTDTPNTEAFF
>-|-|TRBJ2-2|TRBV6-5
TGTGCCAGCAGACAAATTAACACCGGGGAGCTGTTTTTT
CASRQINTGELFF
>TRBD2|-|TRBJ2-1|TRBV3-1/TRBV3-2
TGTGCCAGCAGCCAAGATGCCGGGACTAGCTCCTACAATGAGCAGTTCTTC
CASSQDAGTSSYNEQFF
>-|-|TRBJ1-1|TRBV27
TGTGCCAGCGCGTCGTTGTCGGGGTTCACTGAAGCTTTCTTT
CASASLSGFTEAFF
>-|-|TRBJ1-4|TRBV12-5
TGTGCTAGTGGACCCCGGGAGGGACGTGAAAAACTGTTTTTT
CASGPREGREKLFF
>TRBD1|-|TRBJ1-5|TRBV30
TGTGCCTGGAGTGTAGGACAGGAGGATCAGCCCCAGCATTTT
CAWSVGQEDQPQHF
>-|-|TRBJ1-6|TRBV6-6
TGTGCCAACGGGGACTGGAATTCACCCCTCCACTTT
CANGDWNSPLHF
>TRBD2|-|TRBJ2-1|TRBV7-8
TGTGCCAGCAGTCGACTAGCTTGGAATGAGCAGTTCTTC
CASSRLAWNEQFF
>-|-|TRBJ2-3|TRBV7-2
TGTGCCAGCAGCCCCTTAGAACTAGTCCGGCAGTATTTT
CASSPLELVRQYF
>-|-|TRBJ2-5|TRBV19
TGTGCCAGTAGTACCGGGACACTTCAAGAGACCCAGTACTTC
CASSTGTLQETQYF
>TRBD1|-|TRBJ1-6|TRBV28
TGTGCCAGCAGTCCGACAGGGGACTCCTATAATTCACCCCTCCACTTT
CASSPTGDSYNSPLHF
>TRBD1|few|TRBJ1-4|TRBV6-1
TGTGCCAGCAGTGACAGACAGGGGGCGCCGAAACTGTTTTTT
CASSDRQGAPKLFF
>-|-|TRBJ2-1|TRBV9
TGTGCCAGCAGCGTATCGAGCTCCTACAATGAGCAGTTCTTC
CASSVSSSYNEQFF
>-|-|TRBJ1-1|TRBV28
TGTGCCAGCAGCCCCTTCCAGGACTTCCACACTGAAGCTTTCTTT
CASSPFQDFHTEAFF
>TRBD2|-|TRBJ2-5|TRBV2
TGTGCCCCCAAGCGGGGTGAACAAGAGACCCAGTACTTC
CAPKRGEQETQYF
>TRBD1|-|TRBJ1-5|TRBV16
TGTGCCAGCAGCCAATTGGACAGGGACGCGGGTCAGCCCCAGCATTTT
CASSQLDRDAGQPQHF
>-|-|TRBJ2-7|TRBV7-8
TGTGCCAGCAGCTTAGGCTTACTCGGGAGCTCCTACGAGCAGTACTTC
CASSLGLLGSSYEQYF
>TRBD1|-|TRBJ1-3|TRBV7-9
TGTGCCAGCAGCTTGGCCAGGGGGCGTGTAGGAAACACCATATATTTT
CASSLARGRVGNTIYF
>-|-|TRBJ1-2|TRBV7-8
TGTGCCAGCAGCAAAACGCCGGAGTTCGGTGGCTACACCTTC
CASSKTPEFGGYTF
>-|-|TRBJ2-5|TRBV5-4
TGTGCCAGCAGCTGGGGGACTGCATACCGAGAGACCCAGTACTTC
CASSWGTAYRETQYF
>TRBD2|once|TRBJ2-3|TRBV19
TGTGCCAGTAGTATATGGGGCTTTTCGCAGGGAGGGACAGATACGCAGTATTTT
CASSIWGFSQGGTDTQYF
>-|-|TRBJ2-5|TRBV18
TGTGCCAGCTCACCTGGTCAGGACCAAGAGACCCAGTACTTC
CASSPGQDQETQYF
>-|-|TRBJ2-7|TRBV28
TGTGCCAGCAGTTTGCCGGGGGGCGGCGAGCAGTACTTC
CASSLPGGGEQYF
>-|-|TRBJ1-4|TRBV6-5
TGTGCCAGCAGTCGTGGGGGGAATAATAAAAAACTGTTTTTT
CASSRGGNNKKLFF
>TRBD1|-|TRBJ2-3|TRBV29-1
TGCAGCGTTCTGGGGGGACAGGCCTCTAGCACAGATACGCAGTATTTT
CSVLGGQASSTDTQYF
>-|-|TRBJ2-2|TRBV14
TGTGCCAGCAGCCAAGTCCGCGGCGGGGAGCTGTTTTTT
CASSQVRGGELFF
>TRBD1|-|TRBJ2-2|TRBV6-2/TRBV6-3
TGTGCCAGCAGCCCACAGGGGGCCTACACCGGGGAGCTGTTTTTT
CASSPQGAYTGELFF
>TRBD2|-|TRBJ2-3|TRBV7-2
TGTGCCAGCAGCCCTAGCGGGGGGTGGAGCACAGATACGCAGTATTTT
CASSPSGGWSTDTQYF
>-|-|TRBJ1-5|TRBV19
TGTGCCAGTAGTACCCCTAATCAGCCCCAGCATTTT
CASSTPNQPQHF
>-|once|TRBJ1-2|TRBV5-1
TGCGCCAGCAGCTTGGGGTTCAGGGAGGATGGCTACACCTTC
CASSLGFREDGYTF
>-|-|TRBJ1-1|TRBV29-1
TGCAGCGCGCAGGGAAATCGGGGGGCTGAAGCTTTCTTT
CSAQGNRGAEAFF
>-|-|TRBJ1-4|TRBV19
TGTGCCAGTAGCTATAGTAATGAAAAACTGTTTTTT
CASSYSNEKLFF
>TRBD1|few|TRBJ1-6|TRBV19
TGTGCCAGTAGTATCGACAGGGCTAATTCACCCCTCCACTTT
CASSIDRANSPLHF
>-|-|TRBJ1-4|TRBV14
TGTGCCAGCAGCCAAGTCCAGGGCGGTGAAAAACTGTTTTTT
CASSQVQGGEKLFF
>-|-|TRBJ2-7|TRBV6-5
TGTGCCAGCAGTCCCCAGGGGACAACCTACGAGCAGTACTTC
CASSPQGTTYEQYF
>TRBD1|-|TRBJ2-2|TRBV7-3
TGTGCCAGCAGCCGATCAAACAGGGGGAACACCGGGGAGCTGTTTTTT
CASSRSNRGNTGELFF
>-|-|TRBJ1-4|TRBV13
TGTGCCAGCAGCTTAAGACAGCAAAGGGTGTTTTTT
CASSLRQQRVFF
>-|-|TRBJ2-3|TRBV11-2
TGTGCCAGCACCGCAAGTAGTCTAAGCACAGATACGCAGTATTTT
CASTASSLSTDTQYF
>-|-|TRBJ2-3|TRBV5-1
TGCGCCAGCAGCTATGGACTAAGAACAGATACGCAGTATTTT
CASSYGLRTDTQYF
>-|-|TRBJ1-2|TRBV19
TGTGCCAGTAGTATATCGAACTATGGCGAGGCCTATGGCTACACCTTC
CASSISNYGEAYGYTF